This section outlines one TCR beta chain sequence together with its context. The data derive from a study of CD8 T cells in Susac syndrome. After removal of 6 bases from V and 3 bases from J, the junction contained 14 bases not matched to a gene. This CDR3 spans 17 amino acids. Roughly 0.45 to 1 ug RNA was reverse transcribed with random hexamers. Each CDR3 protein gets one entry after TCRdb re-called the immunoSEQ multiplex PCR reads with MiXCR. The sample lists around 300,000 distinct CDR3 sequences; approximately 85% were seen once. This rearrangement joins TRBV12-3 or TRBV12-4 to TRBJ1-1; 9 bases fit TRBD1. This receptor was taken from a human donor with multiple sclerosis. The specimen sequenced was CD8+ T cells from PBMCs. CDR3 amino acids: CASRLDPLTGGDTEAFF. In DNA form, the CDR3 reads TGTGCCAGCAGGCTTGATCCTCTGACAGGGGGGGACACTGAAGCTTTCTTT.